This T cell receptor (beta chain) comes out of a study of blood T cell repertoires in COVID-19. The data were produced by immunoSEQ multiplex PCR, yet TCRdb's version contains in-frame clones alone and is incomplete. The sample holds about 120,000 clones, 90% seen once. Sequenced input: peripheral blood. This sequence was found in a woman aged 60-75 years with COVID-19, enrolled during active disease.

CDR3 protein: CATSRDYNEQFF. As DNA, the CDR3 is TGTGCCACCAGCAGGGACTACAATGAGCAGTTCTTC. The J gene is TRBJ2-1, the V gene TRBV27, with D possibly TRBD1 on 5 matching bases. Trimming removed 10 bases at V and 3 bases at J, with 10 bases between. The CDR3 is 12 amino acids. The germline CDR1 and CDR2 sequences are MNHEY and SMNVEV (reference sequence).